Below are 21 T cell receptor beta chains sequenced from a single sample in a study of cytomegalovirus exposure and HLA in healthy donors. The PCR employed 60 Vbeta primers together with 13 Jbeta primers. Assay used: immunoSEQ multiplex PCR; TCRdb lists only in-frame clones, some missing. Among around 260,000 clones listed, 80% were seen once. Sequenced material: PBMCs. All receptors derive from a girl aged 2-15 years in good health and CMV-seronegative.

Details on this clone: The junction does not match germline at one end; this may be a read error. The chain uses TRBV13 and TRBJ2-7; 8 bases agree with TRBD1. The germline V gene encodes CDR1 PRHDT and CDR2 FYEKMQ (reference sequence). CDR3 length: 14 residues. The CDR3 DNA follows: TGTGCCAGCAGCCCCGGGACAGGCATCCACGAGCAGCACTTC. It yields the protein CASSPGTGIHEQHF.

The rearrangement links TRBV6-6 to TRBJ1-6; 9 positions agree with TRBD1. The germline CDR1 and CDR2 sequences are MNHNY and SVGAGI (reference sequence). Germline trimming cut 0 bases from V and 9 bases from J; bases unmatched to any gene: 3. This CDR3 spans 15 amino acids. As DNA, the CDR3 is TGTGCCAGCAGTTACTCAACAGGGGGCCGTTCACCCCTCCACTTT. Its translation: CASSYSTGGRSPLHF.

This clone was seen just once. The gene calls are TRBV5-5 and TRBJ1-2; no firm D call. The CDR3 sequence is 14 residues long. Germline V gives CDR1 SGHKS, CDR2 YYEKEE (reference sequence). V was pared by 0 bases and J by 2 bases, with 8 bases between. The CDR3 nucleotides read TGTGCCAGCAGCTTGGAAAGAGGGAACTATGGCTACACCTTC. This gives the protein CASSLERGNYGYTF.

The chain is built from TRBV5-6 and TRBJ1-2; D gene ambiguous. This CDR3 has 14 amino acids. With 9 bases removed from V and 0 bases from J, the gap between germline ends came to 15 bases. Germline CDR1 SGHDT, CDR2 YYEEEE. The CDR3 here is CATREWGANYGYTF. The CDR3 DNA reads as TGTGCCACCCGAGAGTGGGGAGCTAACTATGGCTACACCTTC.

The chain couples TRBV25-1 to TRBJ1-4, with D maybe TRBD1 (6 bases). V shed 0 bases and J shed 0 bases, with 11 bases lying between them. From germline, CDR1 is MGHDK and CDR2 SYGVNS. This CDR3 contains 17 residues. The CDR3 sequence is CASSEYTSGATNEKLFF. The DNA for the CDR3 is TGTGCCAGCAGTGAATATACTTCAGGGGCAACTAATGAAAAACTGTTTTTT.

The rearrangement joins TRBV7-9 to TRBJ2-5; 9 bases map to TRBD1. The DNA end lines up better with TRBJ2-7; the J call may be wrong. CDR3 size: 14 residues. The germline V gene encodes CDR1 SEHNR and CDR2 FQNEAQ (reference sequence). The CDR3 protein is CASSPGQGPYEQYF. As DNA, the CDR3 is TGTGCCAGCAGCCCGGGACAGGGCCCCTACGAGCAGTACTTC.

The CDR3 nucleotides read TGTGCCAGCAGTTCTCTTGGGACAGGGGTCGGACAGCCCCAGCATTTT. Its protein is CASSSLGTGVGQPQHF. This chain joins TRBV27 and TRBJ1-5; 10 nucleotides line up with TRBD1. The CDR3 has 16 amino acids. CDR1 and CDR2 from the germline V gene are MNHEY and SMNVEV (reference sequence). The trim removed 4 bases at V and 7 bases at J, leaving 10 bases unmatched.

This clone was counted between two and nine times. This chain uses TRBV28 with TRBJ2-5, with TRBD1 matching 7 bases. Germline V CDR1 and CDR2: MDHEN, SYDVKM. CDR3 length: 16 residues. The V segment lost 5 bases and the J segment 5 bases; nucleotides outside the gene matches: 14. CDR3 DNA: TGTGCCAGCAGTAAAGACAGGGCCACGAAATCTGAGACCCAGTACTTC. It yields the protein CASSKDRATKSETQYF.

This clone turned up a few times. V usage is TRBV7-8 and J usage is TRBJ2-7, with D tentatively TRBD1 (5 bases). The CDR3 is 16 residues long. The V gene's germline CDR1 is SGHVS and CDR2 FQNEAQ. V lost 3 bases and J lost 0, with 15 bases in between. CDR3 loop: CASSLSQGRSSYEQYF. CDR3 DNA: TGTGCCAGCAGCTTGTCTCAGGGAAGGAGCTCCTACGAGCAGTACTTC.

The genes are TRBV6-1 and TRBJ2-1, with D unclear. V was pared by 10 bases and J by 8 bases, with 18 bases between. This CDR3 spans 13 amino acids. The germline gives CDR1 MNHNS, CDR2 SASEGT. CDR3: CANSLGRPDEQFF. Here the CDR3 DNA reads TGTGCCAACAGCCTCGGTCGCCCGGATGAGCAGTTCTTC.

This sequence joins TRBV13 and TRBJ2-1; D gene uncertain. There are 12 residues in the CDR3. V was trimmed by 5 bases and J by 14 bases, leaving 16 bases between them. Germline-derived CDR1 and CDR2 are PRHDT and FYEKMQ (reference sequence). The CDR3 spells CASSHLSRKEFF. DNA for the CDR3: TGTGCCAGCAGCCACCTTTCCAGAAAAGAGTTCTTC.

V is TRBV6-5 and J is TRBJ2-7; the D is unclear. Germline lookup yields CDR1 MNHEY and CDR2 SVGAGI. CDR3 length: 14 residues. With 0 bases removed from V and 5 bases from J, the gap between germline ends came to 11 bases. This CDR3 is CASSYSGSSDEQYF. The CDR3 coding sequence is TGTGCCAGCAGTTACTCTGGTAGTTCCGACGAGCAGTACTTC.

This chain uses TRBV28 with TRBJ2-4; D may be TRBD2 (7 bases). The V and J ends lost 3 bases and 8 bases respectively, with 11 bases between them. The CDR3 is made up of 13 amino acids. Germline loops: CDR1 MDHEN, CDR2 SYDVKM. The CDR3 DNA follows: TGTGCCAGCAGTTTTGGAGGGGGGGACATTCAGTACTTC. It translates to CASSFGGGDIQYF. The full variable domain, with the rest looked up from reference TRBV28 and TRBJ2-4, is DVKVTQSSRYLVKRTGEKVFLECVQDMDHENMFWYRQDPGLGLRLIYFSYDVKMKEKGDIPEGYSVSREKKERFSLILESASTNQTSMYLCASSFGGGDIQYFGAGTRLSVL.

The DNA of the CDR3 is TGTGCCAGTAGTACCTCGGGACAGGGGTCAGCTTTCTTT. Translating it yields CASSTSGQGSAFF. This chain connects TRBV19 to TRBJ1-1, with TRBD1 matching over 10 bases. Per germline, CDR1 LNHDA and CDR2 SQIVND (reference sequence). The CDR3 extends over 13 amino acids. Germline trimming cut 4 bases from V and 10 bases from J; bases unmatched to any gene: 6.

This chain joins TRBV5-8 and TRBJ1-3, with D maybe TRBD1 (5 bases). The V end lost 2 bases, the J end lost 4 bases, and 13 bases lay between the germline ends. CDR3 length: 15 residues. CDR1 is SGHTS, CDR2 YDEGEE, per germline. The CDR3 bases are TGTGCCAGCAGCTTCGGCACCAGGGTGGGAAACACCATATATTTT. Translating gives CASSFGTRVGNTIYF.

The rearrangement uses TRBV7-9 and TRBJ1-3; unclear D gene. The CDR3 contains 18 residues. Trimming took off 4 bases at V and 0 bases at J, with 19 bases between the two ends. CDR1 SEHNR and CDR2 FQNEAQ come from the germline V gene (reference sequence). DNA of the CDR3: TGTGCCAGCAGCTCTCAGAGTGGACGGACTAACTCTGGAAACACCATATATTTT. Residues: CASSSQSGRTNSGNTIYF.

This chain joins TRBV19 and TRBJ2-3; 10 nucleotides align to TRBD2. This CDR3 has 18 residues. Germline V lookup: CDR1 LNHDA, CDR2 SQIVND (reference sequence). V dropped 2 bases and J dropped 5; count of bases not matched to a gene: 13. The CDR3 DNA reads as TGTGCCAGTAGTATACAAGTATGGGCTAGCGGGGGCCTAGATACGCAGTATTTT. Protein: CASSIQVWASGGLDTQYF.

This clone has a handful of counts. CDR3 protein: CASIPGGLDTQYF. The CDR3 bases are TGTGCCAGCATCCCGGGGGGCTTAGATACGCAGTATTTT. V and J are TRBV2 and TRBJ2-3; weak D call: TRBD2 (7 bases). CDR3 length: 13 amino acids. Germline assignment: CDR1 SNHLY and CDR2 FYNNEI. Trimming took 7 bases from V and 5 from J, leaving 13 bases between them.

The chain couples TRBV27 to TRBJ1-2; D gene uncertain. Germline-derived CDR1 and CDR2 are MNHEY and SMNVEV (reference sequence). This CDR3 comprises 14 residues. V was pared by 2 bases and J by 0 bases, with 7 bases between. In DNA, the CDR3 is TGTGCCAGCAGTTTACGGGGAGCTAACTATGGCTACACCTTC. It encodes CASSLRGANYGYTF.

The genes are TRBV6-5 and TRBJ2-6; 7 nucleotides line up with TRBD1. Losses at the gene ends were 2 bases for V and 14 bases for J; bases not matched to a gene: 9. The CDR3 length is 14 residues. CDR1 MNHEY and CDR2 SVGAGI come from the germline V gene. In DNA, the CDR3 is TGTGCCAGCAGTTACAGCACAGGGGAAGGCATCCTGACTTTC. Its protein is CASSYSTGEGILTF.

The V call is TRBV6-5, the J call TRBJ2-5, with TRBD2 as a possible D gene (6 bases). With 6 bases removed from V and 5 bases from J, the gap between germline ends came to 10 bases. Germline V lookup: CDR1 MNHEY, CDR2 SVGAGI. CDR3 length: 12 amino acids. Written as DNA, the CDR3 is TGTGCCAGCAGCTACGGAGGGGAGACCCAGTACTTC. It yields the protein CASSYGGETQYF.